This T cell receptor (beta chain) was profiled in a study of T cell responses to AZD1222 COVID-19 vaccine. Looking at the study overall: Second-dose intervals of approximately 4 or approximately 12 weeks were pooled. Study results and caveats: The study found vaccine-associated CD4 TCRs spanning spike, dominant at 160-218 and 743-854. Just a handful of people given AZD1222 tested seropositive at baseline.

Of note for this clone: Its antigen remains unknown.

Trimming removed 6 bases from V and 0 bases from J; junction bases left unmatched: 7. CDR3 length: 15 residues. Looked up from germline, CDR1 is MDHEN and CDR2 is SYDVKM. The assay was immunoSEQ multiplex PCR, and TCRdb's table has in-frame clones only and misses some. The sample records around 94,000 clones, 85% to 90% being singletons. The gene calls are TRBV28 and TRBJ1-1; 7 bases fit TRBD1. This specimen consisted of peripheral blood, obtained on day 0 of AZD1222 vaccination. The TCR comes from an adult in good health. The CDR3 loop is CASRVPGGLNTEAFF. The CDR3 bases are TGTGCCAGCAGGGTCCCAGGGGGTCTGAACACTGAAGCTTTCTTT.